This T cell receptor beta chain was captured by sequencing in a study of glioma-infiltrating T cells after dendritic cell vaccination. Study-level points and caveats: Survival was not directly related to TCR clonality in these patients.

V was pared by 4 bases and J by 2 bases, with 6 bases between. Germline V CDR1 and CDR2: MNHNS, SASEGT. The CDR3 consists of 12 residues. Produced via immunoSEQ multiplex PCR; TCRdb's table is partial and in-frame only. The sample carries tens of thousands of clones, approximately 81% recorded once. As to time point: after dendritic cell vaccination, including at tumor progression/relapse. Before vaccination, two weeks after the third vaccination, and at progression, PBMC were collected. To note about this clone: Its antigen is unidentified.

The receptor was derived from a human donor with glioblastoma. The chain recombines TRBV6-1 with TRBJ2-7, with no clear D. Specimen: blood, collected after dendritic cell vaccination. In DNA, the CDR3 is TGTGCCAGCAGTGCGAGTACCTACGAGCAGTACTTC. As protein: CASSASTYEQYF.